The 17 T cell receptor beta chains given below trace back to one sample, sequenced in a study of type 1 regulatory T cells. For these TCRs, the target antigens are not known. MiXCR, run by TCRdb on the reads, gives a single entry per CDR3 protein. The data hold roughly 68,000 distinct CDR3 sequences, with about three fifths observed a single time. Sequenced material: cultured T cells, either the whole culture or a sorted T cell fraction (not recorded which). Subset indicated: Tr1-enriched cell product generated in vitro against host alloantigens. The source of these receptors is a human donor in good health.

DNA of the CDR3: TGCGCCAGCAGCTCTTATGACAGGGGGTGGCAAGAGACCCAGTACTTC. It encodes CASSSYDRGWQETQYF. The chain employs TRBV5-1 and TRBJ2-5; 9 nucleotides line up with TRBD1. The CDR3 has 16 amino acids. V was pared by 3 bases and J by 2 bases, with 8 bases of the junction left unmatched. From germline, CDR1 is SGHRS and CDR2 YFSETQ.

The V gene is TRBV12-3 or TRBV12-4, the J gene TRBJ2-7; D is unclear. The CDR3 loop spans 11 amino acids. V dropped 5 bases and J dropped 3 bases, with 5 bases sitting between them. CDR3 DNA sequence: TGTGCCAGCAGTAGGGACTACGAGCAGTACTTC. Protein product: CASSRDYEQYF.

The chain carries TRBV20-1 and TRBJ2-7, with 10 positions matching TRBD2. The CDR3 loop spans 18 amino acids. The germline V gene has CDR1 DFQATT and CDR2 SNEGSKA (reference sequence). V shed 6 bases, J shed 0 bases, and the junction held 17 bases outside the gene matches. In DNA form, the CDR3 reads TGCAGTGCGAACGCCATAGCGGGAGGTCCTAAAAGCTCCTACGAGCAGTACTTC. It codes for CSANAIAGGPKSSYEQYF.

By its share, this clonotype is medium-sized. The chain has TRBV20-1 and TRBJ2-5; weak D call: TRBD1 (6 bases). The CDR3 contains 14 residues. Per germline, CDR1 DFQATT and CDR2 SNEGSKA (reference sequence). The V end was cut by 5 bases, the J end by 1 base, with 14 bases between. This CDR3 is CSALITGLQETQYF. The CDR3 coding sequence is TGCAGTGCTCTAATTACAGGGCTCCAAGAGACCCAGTACTTC.

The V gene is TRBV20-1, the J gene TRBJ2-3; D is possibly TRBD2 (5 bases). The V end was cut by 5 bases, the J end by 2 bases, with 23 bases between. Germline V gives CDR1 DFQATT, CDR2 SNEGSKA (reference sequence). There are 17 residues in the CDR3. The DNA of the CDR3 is TGCAGTGCTCCCTCCTCCAACGGGAAGTCATTCACAGATACGCAGTATTTT. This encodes CSAPSSNGKSFTDTQYF.

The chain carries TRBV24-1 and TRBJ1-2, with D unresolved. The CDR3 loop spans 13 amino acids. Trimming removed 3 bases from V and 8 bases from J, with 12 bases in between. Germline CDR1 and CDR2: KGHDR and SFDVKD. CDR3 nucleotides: TGTGCCACCAGTGATCCGTCTTCTCCAGGCTACACCTTC. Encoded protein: CATSDPSSPGYTF.

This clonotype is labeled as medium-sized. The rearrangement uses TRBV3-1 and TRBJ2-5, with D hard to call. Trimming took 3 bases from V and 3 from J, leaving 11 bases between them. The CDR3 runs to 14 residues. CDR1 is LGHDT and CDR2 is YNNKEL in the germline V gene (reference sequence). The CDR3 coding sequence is TGTGCCAGCAGCCATATACGGGCGAAAGAGACCCAGTACTTC. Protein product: CASSHIRAKETQYF.

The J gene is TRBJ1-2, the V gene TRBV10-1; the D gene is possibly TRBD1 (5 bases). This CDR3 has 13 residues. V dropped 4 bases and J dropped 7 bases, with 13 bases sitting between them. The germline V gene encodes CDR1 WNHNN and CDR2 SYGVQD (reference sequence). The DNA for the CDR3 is TGCGCCAGCAGTGGGAAGGCAGGGTTTGGCTACACCTTC. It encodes CASSGKAGFGYTF.

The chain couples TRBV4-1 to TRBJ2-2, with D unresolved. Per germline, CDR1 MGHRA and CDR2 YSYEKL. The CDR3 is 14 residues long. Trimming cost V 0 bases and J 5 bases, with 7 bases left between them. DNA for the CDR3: TGCGCCAGCAGCCAAGAGGATTTTACCGGGGAGCTGTTTTTT. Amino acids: CASSQEDFTGELFF.

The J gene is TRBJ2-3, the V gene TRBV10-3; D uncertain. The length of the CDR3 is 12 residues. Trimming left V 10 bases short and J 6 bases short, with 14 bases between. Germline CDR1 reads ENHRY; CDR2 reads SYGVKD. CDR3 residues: CATTGDTDTQYF. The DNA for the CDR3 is TGTGCCACGACCGGAGACACGGATACGCAGTATTTT.

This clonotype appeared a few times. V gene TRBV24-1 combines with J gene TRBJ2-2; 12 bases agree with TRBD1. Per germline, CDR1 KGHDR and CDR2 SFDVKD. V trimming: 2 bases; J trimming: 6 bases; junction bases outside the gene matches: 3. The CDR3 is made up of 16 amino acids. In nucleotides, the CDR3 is TGTGCCACCAGTGATTCGGGACAGGGGGCTGCCGGGGAGCTGTTTTTT. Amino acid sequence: CATSDSGQGAAGELFF.

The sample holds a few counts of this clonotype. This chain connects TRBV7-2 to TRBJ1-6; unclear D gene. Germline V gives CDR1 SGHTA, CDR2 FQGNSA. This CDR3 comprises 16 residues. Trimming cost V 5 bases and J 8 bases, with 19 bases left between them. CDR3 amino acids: CASSPRFTLLDSPLHF. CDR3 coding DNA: TGTGCCAGCAGCCCAAGGTTTACCCTTTTGGATTCACCCCTCCACTTT.

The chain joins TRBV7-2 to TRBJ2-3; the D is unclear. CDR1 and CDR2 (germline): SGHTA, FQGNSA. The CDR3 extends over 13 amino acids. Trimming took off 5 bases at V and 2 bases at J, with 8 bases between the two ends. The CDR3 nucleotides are TGTGCCAGCAGCCCGAAAAACACAGATACGCAGTATTTT. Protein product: CASSPKNTDTQYF.

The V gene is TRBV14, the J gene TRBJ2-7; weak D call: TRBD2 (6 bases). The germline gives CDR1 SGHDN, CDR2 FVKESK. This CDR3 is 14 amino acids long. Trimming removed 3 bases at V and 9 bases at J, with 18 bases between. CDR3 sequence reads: CASSQAGLRSVQYF. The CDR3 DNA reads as TGTGCCAGCAGCCAGGCGGGGCTAAGGTCTGTGCAGTACTTC.

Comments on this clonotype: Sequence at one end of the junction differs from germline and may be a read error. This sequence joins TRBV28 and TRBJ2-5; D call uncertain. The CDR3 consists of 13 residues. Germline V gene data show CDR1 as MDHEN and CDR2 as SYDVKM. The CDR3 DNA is TGTGCCAGCAGCCGGACGGCCCAAGAGACCCGGTACTTC. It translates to CASSRTAQETRYF.

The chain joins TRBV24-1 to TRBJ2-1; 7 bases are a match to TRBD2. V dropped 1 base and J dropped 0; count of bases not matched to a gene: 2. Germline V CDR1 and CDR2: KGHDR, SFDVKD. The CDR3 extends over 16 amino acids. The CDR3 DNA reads TGTGCCACCAGTGATTTTGGCGGGAGCTCCTACAATGAGCAGTTCTTC. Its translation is CATSDFGGSSYNEQFF.

The CDR3 reads CASSLDPGPLAGGSGELFF. The CDR3 DNA reads as TGCGCCAGCAGCTTGGACCCCGGACCACTAGCGGGAGGTTCCGGGGAGCTGTTTTTT. This chain joins TRBV5-1 and TRBJ2-2; 12 nucleotides line up with TRBD2. Germline assignment: CDR1 SGHRS and CDR2 YFSETQ. CDR3 length equals 19 residues. Trimming removed 0 bases from V and 6 bases from J; junction bases left unmatched: 12.